The rows below give T cell receptor beta chains drawn from one sample of a study of blood T cell repertoires in COVID-19. The method was immunoSEQ multiplex PCR; TCRdb's version includes in-frame clones alone and lacks a portion of them. The sample includes about 86,000 clones, 82% of them seen just once. The sample taken for sequencing was peripheral blood. The source of these receptors is an elderly woman with acute or convalescent COVID-19. Both conserved end residues are part of each CDR3. The order of the fields is V gene, clone size, J gene, D gene, CDR3 DNA, CDR3 protein. The D gene is left open where the match is weak. The size field is filled for only some rows; it gives once, few, many or a size class.

v_call: TRBV5-1
clone_size: NA
j_call: TRBJ2-7
d_call: TRBD1
cdr3_nt: TGCGCCAGCAGCTTGACCGGGACAGACCTATACGAGCAGTACTTC
cdr3_aa: CASSLTGTDLYEQYF

v_call: TRBV7-2
clone_size: NA
j_call: TRBJ2-2
d_call: TRBD2
cdr3_nt: TGTGCCAGCAGCGTGACTAGCGGATACACCGGGGAGCTGTTTTTT
cdr3_aa: CASSVTSGYTGELFF

v_call: TRBV6-4
clone_size: NA
j_call: TRBJ2-3
d_call: NA
cdr3_nt: TGTGCCAGCAGTGACCCTCCCGATACGCAGTATTTT
cdr3_aa: CASSDPPDTQYF

v_call: TRBV19
clone_size: NA
j_call: TRBJ1-1
d_call: TRBD1
cdr3_nt: TGTGCCAGTAGCCACAGGGGAACAGTGGTCGGACCTGAAGCTTTCTTT
cdr3_aa: CASSHRGTVVGPEAFF

v_call: TRBV27
clone_size: NA
j_call: TRBJ2-5
d_call: TRBD1
cdr3_nt: TGTGCCAGCAGTTCCGGGACAGGGGGCGCGTACGGGACCCAGTACTTC
cdr3_aa: CASSSGTGGAYGTQYF

v_call: TRBV24-1
clone_size: once
j_call: TRBJ2-1
d_call: TRBD1
cdr3_nt: TGTGCCACCAGTGATTTGTTTTCCGGGACAGGGGGCAGGAATGAGCAGTTCTTC
cdr3_aa: CATSDLFSGTGGRNEQFF

v_call: TRBV19
clone_size: once
j_call: TRBJ2-1
d_call: TRBD2
cdr3_nt: TGTGCCAGTAGTACCGCCGGGACTAGCGGGGGTGAGCAGTTCTTC
cdr3_aa: CASSTAGTSGGEQFF

v_call: TRBV5-1
clone_size: NA
j_call: TRBJ2-1
d_call: TRBD1
cdr3_nt: TGCGCCAGCAGCCCACCTCATACAGGGGCGAGAGGTACAAGGGAGCAGTTCTTC
cdr3_aa: CASSPPHTGARGTREQFF

v_call: TRBV2
clone_size: NA
j_call: TRBJ2-3
d_call: TRBD2
cdr3_nt: TGTGCCAGCAGTGAAGCTAGCGGGGGACCCCCTACGCAGTATTTT
cdr3_aa: CASSEASGGPPTQYF

v_call: TRBV7-2
clone_size: NA
j_call: TRBJ2-1
d_call: NA
cdr3_nt: TGTGCCAGCAGCTCCCCCCAGAAAAGAAATGAGCAGTTCTTC
cdr3_aa: CASSSPQKRNEQFF

v_call: TRBV27
clone_size: NA
j_call: TRBJ2-5
d_call: NA
cdr3_nt: TGTGCCACCGGCCCGACAGGAGAGACCCAGTACTTC
cdr3_aa: CATGPTGETQYF

v_call: TRBV3-1/TRBV3-2
clone_size: NA
j_call: TRBJ1-2
d_call: TRBD1
cdr3_nt: TGTGCCAGCAGCCAAGCGACAGGGGATAACTATGGCTACACCTTC
cdr3_aa: CASSQATGDNYGYTF

v_call: TRBV3-1/TRBV3-2
clone_size: NA
j_call: TRBJ2-2
d_call: TRBD2
cdr3_nt: TGTGCCAGCAGCCCGGGGGGCACCGGGGAGCTGTTTTTT
cdr3_aa: CASSPGGTGELFF

v_call: TRBV27
clone_size: NA
j_call: TRBJ2-7
d_call: TRBD2
cdr3_nt: TGTGCCAGCAGTTGGCGGGAGCACTACGAGCAGTACTTC
cdr3_aa: CASSWREHYEQYF

v_call: TRBV19
clone_size: NA
j_call: TRBJ1-1
d_call: NA
cdr3_nt: TGTGCCAGTAGTATTTTTTTAGAGAACACTGAAGCTTTCTTT
cdr3_aa: CASSIFLENTEAFF

v_call: TRBV7-8
clone_size: NA
j_call: TRBJ2-7
d_call: TRBD1
cdr3_nt: TGTGCCAGCAGCTTTGATACAGGGGCCGCGCAGTACTTC
cdr3_aa: CASSFDTGAAQYF

v_call: TRBV4-1
clone_size: NA
j_call: TRBJ1-4
d_call: NA
cdr3_nt: TGCGCCAGCAGCCATCTCGGTGACCCGGGTGGAGAAAAACTGTTTTTT
cdr3_aa: CASSHLGDPGGEKLFF

v_call: TRBV25-1
clone_size: NA
j_call: TRBJ2-1
d_call: NA
cdr3_nt: TGTGCCAGCAGTGAATCGGCGGTATCCTACAATGAGCAGTTCTTC
cdr3_aa: CASSESAVSYNEQFF

v_call: TRBV2
clone_size: NA
j_call: TRBJ2-3
d_call: NA
cdr3_nt: TGTGCCAGCAGTCCTTTAGCGGCCCAGACTACGCAGTATTTT
cdr3_aa: CASSPLAAQTTQYF

v_call: TRBV7-8
clone_size: NA
j_call: TRBJ1-2
d_call: NA
cdr3_nt: TGTGCCAGCAGCTTAGCCGAAGGGGCCTTATATGGCTACACCTTC
cdr3_aa: CASSLAEGALYGYTF

v_call: TRBV18
clone_size: few
j_call: TRBJ2-2
d_call: NA
cdr3_nt: TGTGCCAGCTCACCACCTAGCCGGGACACAACCGGGGAGCTGTTTTTT
cdr3_aa: CASSPPSRDTTGELFF

v_call: TRBV18
clone_size: NA
j_call: TRBJ2-5
d_call: NA
cdr3_nt: TGTGCCAGCTCACCAAAGCGGGAGACCCAGTACTTC
cdr3_aa: CASSPKRETQYF

v_call: TRBV27
clone_size: NA
j_call: TRBJ1-2
d_call: NA
cdr3_nt: TGTGCCAGCAGTCCCAATACCCAGGGTACTGGCTACACCTTC
cdr3_aa: CASSPNTQGTGYTF

v_call: TRBV13
clone_size: NA
j_call: TRBJ2-3
d_call: TRBD1
cdr3_nt: TGTGCCAGCAGCTGGGGACAGGGAACCACAGATACGCAGTATTTT
cdr3_aa: CASSWGQGTTDTQYF

v_call: TRBV5-1
clone_size: NA
j_call: TRBJ2-7
d_call: TRBD2
cdr3_nt: TGCGCCAGCAGCTCCGGACTAGCGGGAGTGGACGAGCAGTACTTC
cdr3_aa: CASSSGLAGVDEQYF

v_call: TRBV3-1/TRBV3-2
clone_size: NA
j_call: TRBJ2-1
d_call: TRBD2
cdr3_nt: TGTGCCAGCAGTCAAGCATATGCGGGAGGCTCCTACAATGAGCAGTTCTTC
cdr3_aa: CASSQAYAGGSYNEQFF

v_call: TRBV19
clone_size: NA
j_call: TRBJ1-1
d_call: TRBD1
cdr3_nt: TGTGCCAGTAGGCAGACAGGGGGCAGAGGGAACACTGAAGCTTTCTTT
cdr3_aa: CASRQTGGRGNTEAFF

v_call: TRBV28
clone_size: NA
j_call: TRBJ2-5
d_call: TRBD2
cdr3_nt: TGTGCCAGCAGTCCCGGACTAGCGGGAGCCGAGACCCAGTACTTC
cdr3_aa: CASSPGLAGAETQYF

v_call: TRBV14
clone_size: NA
j_call: TRBJ1-4
d_call: TRBD1
cdr3_nt: TGTGCCAGCAGCCAAACTACAGGGGCGAAGGAAAAACTGTTTTTT
cdr3_aa: CASSQTTGAKEKLFF

v_call: TRBV5-1
clone_size: few
j_call: TRBJ2-7
d_call: NA
cdr3_nt: TGCGCCAGCAGCTTGGATGGGGCAAGTCGGAGATACGAGCAGTACTTC
cdr3_aa: CASSLDGASRRYEQYF

v_call: TRBV11-2
clone_size: NA
j_call: TRBJ1-2
d_call: NA
cdr3_nt: TGTGCCAGCAGCTCCGCGGGAGTAAAATACTTC
cdr3_aa: CASSSAGVKYF